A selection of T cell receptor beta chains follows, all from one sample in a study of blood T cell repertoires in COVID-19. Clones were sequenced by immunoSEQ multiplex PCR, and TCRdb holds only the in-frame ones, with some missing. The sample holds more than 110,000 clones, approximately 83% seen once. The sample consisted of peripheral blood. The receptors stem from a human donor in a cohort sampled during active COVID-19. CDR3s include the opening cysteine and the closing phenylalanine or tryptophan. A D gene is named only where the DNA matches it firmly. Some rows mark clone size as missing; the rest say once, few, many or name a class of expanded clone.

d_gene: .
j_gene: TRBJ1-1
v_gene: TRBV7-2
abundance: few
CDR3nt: TGTGCCAGCAGCACTTCAAAGACAGCAGCTGAAGCTTTCTTT
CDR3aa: CASSTSKTAAEAFF

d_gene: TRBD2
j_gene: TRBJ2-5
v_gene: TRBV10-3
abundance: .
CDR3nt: TGTGCCATCAGTGAGTTAGCGGGGGAGCAAGAGACCCAGTACTTC
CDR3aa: CAISELAGEQETQYF

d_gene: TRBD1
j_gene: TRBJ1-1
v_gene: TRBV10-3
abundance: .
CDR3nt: TGTGCCATCACCAGGGGGATTAACACTGAAGCTTTCTTT
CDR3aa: CAITRGINTEAFF

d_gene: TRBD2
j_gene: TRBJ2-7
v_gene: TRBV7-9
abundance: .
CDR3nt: TGTGCCAGCAGCCTTGCTAGCGGGGGCGAGCAGTACTTC
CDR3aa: CASSLASGGEQYF

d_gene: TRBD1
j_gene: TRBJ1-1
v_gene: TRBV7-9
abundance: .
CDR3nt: TGTGCCTCCTCGGGGACAGGGGGCCAGGGTGAAGCTTTCTTT
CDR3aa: CASSGTGGQGEAFF

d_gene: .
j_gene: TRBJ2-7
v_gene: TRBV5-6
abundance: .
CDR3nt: TGTGCCAGCAGCCTGTGGAGCAGAGGGTGGGAGCAGTACTTC
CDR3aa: CASSLWSRGWEQYF

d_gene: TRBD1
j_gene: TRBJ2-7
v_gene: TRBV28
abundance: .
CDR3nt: TGTGCCAGCAGTACGACAGGGAAAACCTACGAGCAGTACTTC
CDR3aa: CASSTTGKTYEQYF

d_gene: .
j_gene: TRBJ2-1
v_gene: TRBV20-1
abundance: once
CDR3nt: TGCAGTGCTAGCCAGGGCGGGGCGCAGTTCTTC
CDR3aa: CSASQGGAQFF

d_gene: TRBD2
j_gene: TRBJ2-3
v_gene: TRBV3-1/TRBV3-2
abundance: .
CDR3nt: TGTGCCAGCAGCCAATCTAGCGGGGGGGCAGATACGCAGTATTTT
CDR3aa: CASSQSSGGADTQYF

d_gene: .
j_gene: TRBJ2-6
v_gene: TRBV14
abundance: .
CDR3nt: TGTGCCAGCAGCCAAGGGCAGGGATGGCTTAGACCTGGGGCCAACGTCCTGACTTTC
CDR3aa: CASSQGQGWLRPGANVLTF

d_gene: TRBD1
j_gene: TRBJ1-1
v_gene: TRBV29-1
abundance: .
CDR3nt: TGCAGCGTTGCACAGGGGGCGGGGGACACTGAAGCTTTCTTT
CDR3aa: CSVAQGAGDTEAFF

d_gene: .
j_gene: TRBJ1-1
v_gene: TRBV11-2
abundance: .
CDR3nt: TGTGCCAGCAGCTCCCTAAAGGGACAAACGAACACTGAAGCTTTCTTT
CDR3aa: CASSSLKGQTNTEAFF

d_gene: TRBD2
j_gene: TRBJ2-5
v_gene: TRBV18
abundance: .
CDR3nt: TGTGCCAGCTCACCATCTAGCGGGGGACTCCAAGAGACCCAGTACTTC
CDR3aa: CASSPSSGGLQETQYF

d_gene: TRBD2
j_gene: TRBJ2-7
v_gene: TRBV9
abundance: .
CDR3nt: TGTGCCAGCAACGGGGGGATTGGGCCTAGAAAAACATCCTACGAGCAGTACTTC
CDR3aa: CASNGGIGPRKTSYEQYF

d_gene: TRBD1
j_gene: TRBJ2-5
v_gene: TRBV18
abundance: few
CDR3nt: TGTGCCAGCTCCTCGAGATCCGGGACAGAAGAGACCCAGTACTTC
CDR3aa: CASSSRSGTEETQYF

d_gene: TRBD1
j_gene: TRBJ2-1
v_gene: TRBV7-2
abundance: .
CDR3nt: TGTGCCAGCAGCTTAGGGTTCGACAGGGACAATGAGCAGTTCTTC
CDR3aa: CASSLGFDRDNEQFF

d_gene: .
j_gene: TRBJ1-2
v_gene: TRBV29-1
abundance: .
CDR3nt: TGCAGCGTTGAGGAGGGAACTGGCTACACCTTC
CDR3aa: CSVEEGTGYTF

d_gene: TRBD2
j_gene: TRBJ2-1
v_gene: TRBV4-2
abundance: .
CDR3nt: TGTGCCAGCAGCCAAGGGATTGGGCGGGGGGGCGGAAATGAGCAGTTCTTC
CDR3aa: CASSQGIGRGGGNEQFF

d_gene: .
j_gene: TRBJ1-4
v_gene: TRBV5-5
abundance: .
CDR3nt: TGTGCCAGCAGCTCGTGGGCCTCGGGAGGAGAAAAACTGTTTTTT
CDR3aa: CASSSWASGGEKLFF

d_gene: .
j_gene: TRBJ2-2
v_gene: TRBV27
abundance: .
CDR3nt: TGTGCCAGCAGCGGGACACCGAACACCGGGGAGCTGTTTTTT
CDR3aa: CASSGTPNTGELFF

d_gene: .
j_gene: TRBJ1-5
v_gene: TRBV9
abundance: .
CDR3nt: TGTGCCAGCAGCGTAGCGGCAGGCGGGAATCAGCCCCAGCATTTT
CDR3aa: CASSVAAGGNQPQHF

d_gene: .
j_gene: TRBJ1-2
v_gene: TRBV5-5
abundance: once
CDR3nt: TGTGCCAGCAGCTTGGGTACAGAAATGAGCTACACCTTC
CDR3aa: CASSLGTEMSYTF

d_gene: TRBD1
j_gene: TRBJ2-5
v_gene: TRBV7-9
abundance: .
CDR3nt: TGTGCCAGCATTCATCGAGGACAGGGGGACGAGACCCAGTACTTC
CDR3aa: CASIHRGQGDETQYF

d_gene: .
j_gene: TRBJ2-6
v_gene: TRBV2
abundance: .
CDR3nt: TGTGCCAGCAGCCCGACAGGACTTCCCTCTGGGGCCAACGTCCTGACTTTC
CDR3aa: CASSPTGLPSGANVLTF

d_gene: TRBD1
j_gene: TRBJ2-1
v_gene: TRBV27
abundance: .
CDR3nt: TGTGCCAGCAGTAGACCTTCTAAGACAGGGTTGACCTACAATGAGCAGTTCTTC
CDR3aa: CASSRPSKTGLTYNEQFF

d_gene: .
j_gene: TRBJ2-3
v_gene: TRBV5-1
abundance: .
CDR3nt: TGCGCCAGCAGTGGGGGCCCCAGCACAGATACGCAGTATTTT
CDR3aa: CASSGGPSTDTQYF

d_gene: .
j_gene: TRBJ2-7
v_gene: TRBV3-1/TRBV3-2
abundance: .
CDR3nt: TGTGCCAGCAGCCAAGATGCGGCAGTGGAATCCTACGAGCAGTACTTC
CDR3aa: CASSQDAAVESYEQYF

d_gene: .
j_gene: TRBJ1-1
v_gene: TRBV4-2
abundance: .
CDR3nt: TGTGCCAGCAGCCAAGATGAGGGGGAAAGGGACACTGAAGCTTTCTTT
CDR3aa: CASSQDEGERDTEAFF

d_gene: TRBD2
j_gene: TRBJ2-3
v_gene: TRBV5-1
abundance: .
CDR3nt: TGCGCCAGCAGAGGGACTAGCGGGGGTTTCACAGATACGCAGTATTTT
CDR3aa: CASRGTSGGFTDTQYF

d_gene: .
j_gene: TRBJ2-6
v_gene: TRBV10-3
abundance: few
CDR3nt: TGTGCCGTGCAGGGTAGGTCTGGGGCCAACGTCCTGACTTTC
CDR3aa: CAVQGRSGANVLTF

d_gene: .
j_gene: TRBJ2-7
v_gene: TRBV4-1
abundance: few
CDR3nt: TGCGCCAGCAGCCAACCACTAATCCCCCGGTACTTC
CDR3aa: CASSQPLIPRYF

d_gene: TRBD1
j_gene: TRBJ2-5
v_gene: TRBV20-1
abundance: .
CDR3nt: TGCAGTGCTAGTACTATGGGGACAGGGGCAGAGACCCAGTACTTC
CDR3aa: CSASTMGTGAETQYF

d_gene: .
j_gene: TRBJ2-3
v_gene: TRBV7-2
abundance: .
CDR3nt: TGTGCCACTAGGCGGGGCACAGATACGCAGTATTTT
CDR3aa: CATRRGTDTQYF

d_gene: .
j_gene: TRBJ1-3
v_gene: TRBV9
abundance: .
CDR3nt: TGTGCCAGCAGCGTAGGACGGATTTCGGGCTCTGGAAACACCATATATTTT
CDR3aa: CASSVGRISGSGNTIYF

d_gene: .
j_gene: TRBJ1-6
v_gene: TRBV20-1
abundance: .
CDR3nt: TGCAGTGCTAGTCCGGGTGGTTCCTATAATTCACCCCTCCACTTT
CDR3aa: CSASPGGSYNSPLHF

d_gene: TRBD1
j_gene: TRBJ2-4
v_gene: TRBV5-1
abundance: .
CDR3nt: TGCGCCAGCAGCATGGGACAGGCTCTAGCCAAAAACATTCAGTACTTC
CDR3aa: CASSMGQALAKNIQYF

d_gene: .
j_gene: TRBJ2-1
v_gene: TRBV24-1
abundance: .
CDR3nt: TGTGCCACCATGCTGGAGAATGAGCAGTTCTTC
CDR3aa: CATMLENEQFF

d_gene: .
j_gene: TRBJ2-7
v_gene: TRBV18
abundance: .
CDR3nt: TGTGCCAGCTCACAGAGACAGTCATCCTACGAGCAGTACTTC
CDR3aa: CASSQRQSSYEQYF

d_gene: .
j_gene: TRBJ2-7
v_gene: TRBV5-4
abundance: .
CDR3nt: TGTGCCAGCAGCCCTATTGGGACACAGTCCTACGAGCAGTACTTC
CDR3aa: CASSPIGTQSYEQYF

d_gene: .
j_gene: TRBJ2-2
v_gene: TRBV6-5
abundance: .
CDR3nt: TGTGCCAGCAGTTACTCGGGGGGGCCGAACACCGGGGAGCTGTTTTTT
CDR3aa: CASSYSGGPNTGELFF

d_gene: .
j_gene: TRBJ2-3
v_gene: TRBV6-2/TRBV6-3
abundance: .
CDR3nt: TGTGCCAGCAGTTACTCCAGGGTGCTAGATACGCAGTATTTT
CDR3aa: CASSYSRVLDTQYF

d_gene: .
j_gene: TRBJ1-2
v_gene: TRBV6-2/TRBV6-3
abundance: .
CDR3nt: TGTGCCAGCAGTTATGGAGGAATGGGGGCCTATGGCTACACCTTC
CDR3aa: CASSYGGMGAYGYTF

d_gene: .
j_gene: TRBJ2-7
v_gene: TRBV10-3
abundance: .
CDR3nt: TGTGCCATCACTAAGACAGCAGCATCCTACGAGCAGTACTTC
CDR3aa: CAITKTAASYEQYF

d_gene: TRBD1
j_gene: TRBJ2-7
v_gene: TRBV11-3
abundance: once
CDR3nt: TGTGCCAGCAGCTTCGGACAGGGAAAAACCTACGAGCAGTACTTC
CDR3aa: CASSFGQGKTYEQYF

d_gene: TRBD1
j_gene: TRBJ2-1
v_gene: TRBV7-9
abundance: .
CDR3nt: TGTGCCAGCAGGCGACGGGACAGGGGATTCAATGAGCAGTTCTTC
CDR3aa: CASRRRDRGFNEQFF

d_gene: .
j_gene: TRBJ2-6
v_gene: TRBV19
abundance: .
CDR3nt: TGTGCCAGTAGTATTCTGCGTGTGGCAGGGGACAACGTCCTGACTTTC
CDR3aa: CASSILRVAGDNVLTF

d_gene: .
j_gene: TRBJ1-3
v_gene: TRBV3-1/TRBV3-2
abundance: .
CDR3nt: TGTGCCAGCAGCCAACAGCAGGGCTCCATATATTTT
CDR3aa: CASSQQQGSIYF

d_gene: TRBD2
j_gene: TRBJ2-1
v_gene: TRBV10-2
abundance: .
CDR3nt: TGCGCCAGCACCCGGCCGCGGGGGGGCGTCGGCAATGAGCAGTTCTTC
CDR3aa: CASTRPRGGVGNEQFF

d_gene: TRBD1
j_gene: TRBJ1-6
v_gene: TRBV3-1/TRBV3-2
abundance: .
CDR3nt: TGTGCCAGCAGTCTCCGACAGGGCCACTCACCCCTCCACTTT
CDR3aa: CASSLRQGHSPLHF

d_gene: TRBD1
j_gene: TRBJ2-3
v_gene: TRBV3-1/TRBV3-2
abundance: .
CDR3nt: TGTGCCAGCAGTCTAGGAGGCCGTGGACAGGGGTTCTTTGCGCAGTATTTT
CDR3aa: CASSLGGRGQGFFAQYF

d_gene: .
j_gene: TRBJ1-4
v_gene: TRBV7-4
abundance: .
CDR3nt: TGTGCCAGCAGTTCAGGGGCCTTCAAGTGGAATGAAAAACTGTTTTTT
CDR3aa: CASSSGAFKWNEKLFF

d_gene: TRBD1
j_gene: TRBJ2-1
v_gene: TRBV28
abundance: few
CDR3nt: TGTGCCAGCAAAGGGACAGGGTCTAGGGATGAGCAGTTCTTC
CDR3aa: CASKGTGSRDEQFF

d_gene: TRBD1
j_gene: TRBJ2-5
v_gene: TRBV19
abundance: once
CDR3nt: TGTGCCAGTAGCAGGGGACAGACGACCCAGTACTTC
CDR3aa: CASSRGQTTQYF